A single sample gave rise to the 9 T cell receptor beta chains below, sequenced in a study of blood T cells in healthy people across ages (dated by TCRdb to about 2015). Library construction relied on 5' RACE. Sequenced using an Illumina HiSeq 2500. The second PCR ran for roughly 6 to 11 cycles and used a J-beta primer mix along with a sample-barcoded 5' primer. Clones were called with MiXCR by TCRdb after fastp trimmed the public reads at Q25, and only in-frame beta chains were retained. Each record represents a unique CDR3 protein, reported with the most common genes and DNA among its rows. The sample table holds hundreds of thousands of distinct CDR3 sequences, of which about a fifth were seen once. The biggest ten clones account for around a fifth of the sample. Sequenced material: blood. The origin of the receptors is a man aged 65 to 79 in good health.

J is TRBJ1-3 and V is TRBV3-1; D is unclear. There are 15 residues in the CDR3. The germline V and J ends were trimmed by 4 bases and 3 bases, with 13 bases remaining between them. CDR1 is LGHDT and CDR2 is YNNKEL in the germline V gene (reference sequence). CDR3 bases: TGTGCCAGCAGCCCAGATTCATCGTATGGAAACACCATATATTTT. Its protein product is CASSPDSSYGNTIYF.

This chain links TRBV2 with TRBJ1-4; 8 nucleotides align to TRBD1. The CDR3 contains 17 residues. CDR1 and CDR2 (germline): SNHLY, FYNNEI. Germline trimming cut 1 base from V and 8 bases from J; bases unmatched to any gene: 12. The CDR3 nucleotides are TGTGCCAGCAGTGAAGGCGCAGGGGGCCGGGGTACGGAAAAACTGTTTTTT. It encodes CASSEGAGGRGTEKLFF.

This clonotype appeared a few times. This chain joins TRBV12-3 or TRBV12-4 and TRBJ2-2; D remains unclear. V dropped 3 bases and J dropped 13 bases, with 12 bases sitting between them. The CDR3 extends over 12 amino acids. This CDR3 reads CASSFIAWGLFF. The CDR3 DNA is TGTGCCAGCAGTTTTATCGCCTGGGGGCTGTTTTTT.

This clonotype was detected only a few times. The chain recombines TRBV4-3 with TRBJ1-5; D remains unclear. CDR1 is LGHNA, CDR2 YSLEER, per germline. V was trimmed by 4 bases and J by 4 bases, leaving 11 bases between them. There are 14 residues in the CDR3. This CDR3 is CASSPWTGNQPQHF. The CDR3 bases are TGCGCCAGCAGCCCTTGGACGGGTAATCAGCCCCAGCATTTT.

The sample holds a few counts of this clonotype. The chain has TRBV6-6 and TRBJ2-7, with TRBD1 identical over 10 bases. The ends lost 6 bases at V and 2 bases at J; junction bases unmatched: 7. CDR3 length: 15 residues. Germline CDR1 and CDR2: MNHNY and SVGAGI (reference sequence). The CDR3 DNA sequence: TGTGCCAGCAGCTACCTCGACAGGGGGCCCTACGAGCAGTACTTC. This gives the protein CASSYLDRGPYEQYF.

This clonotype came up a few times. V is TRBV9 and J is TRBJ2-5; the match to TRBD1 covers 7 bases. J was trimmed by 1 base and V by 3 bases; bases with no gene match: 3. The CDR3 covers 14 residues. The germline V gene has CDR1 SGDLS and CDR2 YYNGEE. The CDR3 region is CASSEQGFQETQYF. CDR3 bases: TGTGCCAGCAGCGAACAGGGGTTCCAAGAGACCCAGTACTTC.

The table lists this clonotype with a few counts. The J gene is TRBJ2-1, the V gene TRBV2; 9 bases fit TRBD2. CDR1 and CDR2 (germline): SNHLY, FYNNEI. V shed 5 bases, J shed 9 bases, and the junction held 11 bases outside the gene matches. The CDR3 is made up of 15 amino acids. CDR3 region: CASSSTAGGVSEQFF. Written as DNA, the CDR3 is TGTGCCAGCAGTTCCACCGCGGGAGGGGTTAGTGAGCAGTTCTTC.

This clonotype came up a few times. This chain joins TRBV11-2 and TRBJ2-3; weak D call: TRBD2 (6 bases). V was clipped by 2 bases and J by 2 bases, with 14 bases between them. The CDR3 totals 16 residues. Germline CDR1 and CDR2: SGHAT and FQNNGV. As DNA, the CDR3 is TGTGCCAGCAGCTTAATTGGAGGGGTAGACACAGATACGCAGTATTTT. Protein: CASSLIGGVDTDTQYF.

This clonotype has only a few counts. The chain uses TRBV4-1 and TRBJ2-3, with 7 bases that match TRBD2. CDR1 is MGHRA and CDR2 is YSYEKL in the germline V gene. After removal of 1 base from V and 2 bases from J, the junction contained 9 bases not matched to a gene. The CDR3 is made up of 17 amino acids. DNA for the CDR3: TGCGCCAGCAGCCAAGGCTTAGCGGGCTTAATCACAGATACGCAGTATTTT. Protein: CASSQGLAGLITDTQYF.